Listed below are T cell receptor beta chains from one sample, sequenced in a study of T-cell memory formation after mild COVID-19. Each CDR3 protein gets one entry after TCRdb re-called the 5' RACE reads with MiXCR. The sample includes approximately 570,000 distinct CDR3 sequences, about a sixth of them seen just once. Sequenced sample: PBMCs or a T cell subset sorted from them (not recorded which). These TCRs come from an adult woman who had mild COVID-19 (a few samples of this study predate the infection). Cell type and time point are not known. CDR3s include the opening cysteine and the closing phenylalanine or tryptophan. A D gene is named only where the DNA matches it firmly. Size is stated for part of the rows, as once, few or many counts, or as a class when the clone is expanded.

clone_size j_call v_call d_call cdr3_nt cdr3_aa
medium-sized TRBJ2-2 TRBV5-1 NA TGCGCCAGCAGCTTTGGACAACCCGGGGAGCTGTTTTTT CASSFGQPGELFF
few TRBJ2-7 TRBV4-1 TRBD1 TGCGCCAGCAGCCAAGAATCGGGACAGGTAATGGAGCAGTACTTC CASSQESGQVMEQYF
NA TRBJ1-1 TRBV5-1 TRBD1 TGCGCCAGCCGTCTTTTACAGGGGAGGAGGGTGAACACTGAAGCTTTCTTT CASRLLQGRRVNTEAFF
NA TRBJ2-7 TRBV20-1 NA TGCAGTGCTCCTGACAGGACCTACGAGCAGTACTTC CSAPDRTYEQYF
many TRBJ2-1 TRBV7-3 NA TGTGCCAGCAGCCGAGGGGCCTCCGGGTACAATGAGCAGTTCTTC CASSRGASGYNEQFF
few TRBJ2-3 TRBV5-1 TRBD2 TGCGCCAGCAGCCGGGTCGGGAGGGGAGATACGCAGTATTTT CASSRVGRGDTQYF
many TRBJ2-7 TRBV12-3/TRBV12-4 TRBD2 TGTGCCAGCAGTGCGGTCGGACTAGCGGCCGGGCAGTACTTC CASSAVGLAAGQYF
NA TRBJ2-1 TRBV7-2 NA TGTGCCAGCTCCCCGCGGGGCGGAAACAATGAGCAGTTCTTC CASSPRGGNNEQFF
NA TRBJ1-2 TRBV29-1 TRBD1 TGCAGCGCCTTAGACTCAGACAGGGCGGACTATGGCTACACCTTC CSALDSDRADYGYTF
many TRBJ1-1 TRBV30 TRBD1 TGTGCCTGGAGTGTCCCTCTAAGGAGAGGGGACAGGAAGGCTGAAGCTTTCTTT CAWSVPLRRGDRKAEAFF
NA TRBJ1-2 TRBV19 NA TGTGCCAGTAGTATGTGGGGTGATGGCTACACCTTC CASSMWGDGYTF
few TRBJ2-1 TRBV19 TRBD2 TGTGCCAGTAGTATAGGGGGCGGACTAGCGGGAGTGGGTGAGCAGTTCTTC CASSIGGGLAGVGEQFF
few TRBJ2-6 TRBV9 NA TGTGCCAGCAGCGACTTTTCTGGGGCCAACGTCCTGACTTTC CASSDFSGANVLTF
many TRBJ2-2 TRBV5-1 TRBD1 TGCGCCAGCAGCCGGGGACAGAGGAACACCGGGGAGCTGTTTTTT CASSRGQRNTGELFF
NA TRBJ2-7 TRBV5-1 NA TGCGCCAGCAGCTTAGAGCCGGGACAACCAGCCTACGAGCAGTACTTC CASSLEPGQPAYEQYF
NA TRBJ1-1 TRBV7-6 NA TGTGCCAGCAGTTACCGGACCGATTACACTGAAGCTTTCTTT CASSYRTDYTEAFF
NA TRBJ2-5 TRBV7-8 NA TGTGCCAGCAGCTTCAACTCGGGACGGTTCCAAGAGACCCAGTACTTC CASSFNSGRFQETQYF
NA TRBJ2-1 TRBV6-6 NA TGTGCCAGCAAGGACGGGAATGAGCAGTTCTTC CASKDGNEQFF
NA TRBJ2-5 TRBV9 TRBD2 TGTGCCAGCAGCACCGGACTAGCGGGAGGGGTACAAGAGACCCAGTACTTC CASSTGLAGGVQETQYF
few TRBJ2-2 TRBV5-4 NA TGTGCCAGCAGAAAGGACAGGAGGGCCGGCACCGGGGAGCTGTTTTTT CASRKDRRAGTGELFF
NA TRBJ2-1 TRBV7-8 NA TGTGCCAGCAGCTTAGCGCATCGGAGCTCCTACAATGAGCAGTTCTTC CASSLAHRSSYNEQFF